Listed below are T cell receptor beta chains from one sample, sequenced in a study of cytomegalovirus exposure and HLA in healthy donors. The protocol was immunoSEQ multiplex PCR, while the TCRdb copy is restricted to in-frame clones and leaves out a portion. The table lists some 150,000 clones, 77% of them singletons. Input material: PBMCs. The receptors were gathered from a woman in her twenties or thirties in good health and CMV-seronegative. The CDR3 runs from the conserved cysteine through the conserved F or W. Fields, in order: J gene, V gene, D gene, clone size, CDR3 DNA, CDR3 protein. D genes are given only for firm matches. Only some rows state a clone size, as once, few, many or a class for expanded clones.

J gene: TRBJ2-1; V gene: TRBV29-1; D gene: TRBD2; clone size: -; CDR3 DNA: TGCAGCGCCGGGGGGGCGGCCAGCTCCTACAATGAGCAGTTCTTC; CDR3 protein: CSAGGAASSYNEQFF
J gene: TRBJ1-1; V gene: TRBV5-1; D gene: -; clone size: -; CDR3 DNA: TGCGCCAGCAGCTTCGACCGGGTGGGCACTGAAGCTTTCTTT; CDR3 protein: CASSFDRVGTEAFF
J gene: TRBJ2-3; V gene: TRBV6-6; D gene: -; clone size: -; CDR3 DNA: TGTGCCAGCAGTTATTTCGGAGGGATGGATACGCAGTATTTT; CDR3 protein: CASSYFGGMDTQYF
J gene: TRBJ2-7; V gene: TRBV5-4; D gene: TRBD2; clone size: -; CDR3 DNA: TGTGCCAGCAGCTCGCAACGGACTAGCGGGGTCGGGGAGCAGTACTTC; CDR3 protein: CASSSQRTSGVGEQYF
J gene: TRBJ2-6; V gene: TRBV18; D gene: TRBD2; clone size: few; CDR3 DNA: TGTGCCAGCTCACTACCGGGACTAGCGGGGGCCGGGGCCAACGTCCTGACTTTC; CDR3 protein: CASSLPGLAGAGANVLTF
J gene: TRBJ2-5; V gene: TRBV5-1; D gene: TRBD2; clone size: -; CDR3 DNA: TGCGCCAGCAGCTTGGGACTAGCGGGGGGATTGGAGACCCAGTACTTC; CDR3 protein: CASSLGLAGGLETQYF
J gene: TRBJ2-5; V gene: TRBV27; D gene: TRBD1; clone size: -; CDR3 DNA: TGTGCCAGCAGTTTTTCCCAGGGGGCTTTGGAGACCCAGTACTTC; CDR3 protein: CASSFSQGALETQYF
J gene: TRBJ2-5; V gene: TRBV11-1; D gene: -; clone size: -; CDR3 DNA: TGTGCCAGCAGCTTAGCGGCAGGGAGGGAGACCCAGTACTTC; CDR3 protein: CASSLAAGRETQYF
J gene: TRBJ1-4; V gene: TRBV7-2; D gene: TRBD1; clone size: -; CDR3 DNA: TGTGCCAGCAGCTCCCGGGACAGTGATGAAAAACTGTTTTTT; CDR3 protein: CASSSRDSDEKLFF
J gene: TRBJ1-2; V gene: TRBV28; D gene: TRBD1; clone size: -; CDR3 DNA: TGTGCCAGCAGTTACACAGGGGTTGGATATGGCTACACCTTC; CDR3 protein: CASSYTGVGYGYTF
J gene: TRBJ1-6; V gene: TRBV7-9; D gene: -; clone size: -; CDR3 DNA: TGTGCCAGCAGCTTTAGTAATTCACCCCTCCACTTT; CDR3 protein: CASSFSNSPLHF
J gene: TRBJ2-7; V gene: TRBV7-9; D gene: -; clone size: -; CDR3 DNA: TGTGCCAGCAGCCTGAGGGCAGGCGCCTACGAGCAGTACTTC; CDR3 protein: CASSLRAGAYEQYF
J gene: TRBJ2-6; V gene: TRBV18; D gene: -; clone size: -; CDR3 DNA: TGTGCCAGCTCACCACCATCAGGGGCTGGGGCCAACGTCCTGACTTTC; CDR3 protein: CASSPPSGAGANVLTF
J gene: TRBJ1-1; V gene: TRBV6-1; D gene: TRBD1; clone size: -; CDR3 DNA: TGTGCCAGCCGATGGACAGGGGGGACGAACACTGAAGCTTTCTTT; CDR3 protein: CASRWTGGTNTEAFF
J gene: TRBJ2-1; V gene: TRBV14; D gene: -; clone size: -; CDR3 DNA: TGTGCCAGCAGCCAAGATCTAGTTAGCTCCTACAATGAGCAGTTCTTC; CDR3 protein: CASSQDLVSSYNEQFF
J gene: TRBJ2-5; V gene: TRBV19; D gene: -; clone size: -; CDR3 DNA: TGTGCCAGTAGTATATCTAGCGCAACAAAAGAGACCCAGTACTTC; CDR3 protein: CASSISSATKETQYF
J gene: TRBJ2-1; V gene: TRBV28; D gene: -; clone size: -; CDR3 DNA: TGTGCCAGCATTCAGGGTTTCTCAAATGAGCAGTTCTTC; CDR3 protein: CASIQGFSNEQFF
J gene: TRBJ1-2; V gene: TRBV6-5; D gene: TRBD1; clone size: few; CDR3 DNA: TGTGCCAGCAGTTACTCGGGGACAGATGGCTACACCTTC; CDR3 protein: CASSYSGTDGYTF
J gene: TRBJ2-5; V gene: TRBV19; D gene: -; clone size: -; CDR3 DNA: TGTGCCAGTGGCAGGGCGCAAGAGACCCAGTACTTC; CDR3 protein: CASGRAQETQYF
J gene: TRBJ1-1; V gene: TRBV6-1; D gene: TRBD1; clone size: -; CDR3 DNA: TGTGCCAGCAGTGACACAGGGGCGAATACTGAAGCTTTCTTT; CDR3 protein: CASSDTGANTEAFF
J gene: TRBJ1-2; V gene: TRBV11-2; D gene: -; clone size: -; CDR3 DNA: TGTGCCAGCAGCTTGACCGGGTGGAACCCTAACTATGGCTACACCTTC; CDR3 protein: CASSLTGWNPNYGYTF
J gene: TRBJ2-1; V gene: TRBV7-3; D gene: -; clone size: -; CDR3 DNA: TGTGCCAGCAGCTTACAGGAATACAATGAGCAGTTCTTC; CDR3 protein: CASSLQEYNEQFF